The clone carrying this T cell receptor (beta chain) was counted at least ten times. This sample was taken from a study of regulatory T cells in long-lasting Graves disease. Time point meaning: newly diagnosed GD, antithyroid drugs for less than 3 months. Generation of the TCR library employed RNA extracted from PBMCs. Germline CDR1 and CDR2: SGHNT and YENEEA. Trimming took off 5 bases at V and 4 bases at J, with 8 bases between the two ends. The CDR3 totals 13 residues. Arm-PCR of CDR3 regions and iRepertoire HTBI primers were used to build TCR beta libraries. TCRdb independently ran MiXCR on the multiplex PCR reads; one entry per CDR3 protein. The sample holds about 540,000 distinct CDR3 sequences; about 13% are singletons and the top ten take roughly a tenth. These data also formed part of another study, on T cells in Graves' hyperthyroidism and ophthalmopathy. That report notes: For Graves' hyperthyroidism to be stable, ophthalmopathy could not progress within 18 months.

The receptor's source is a man aged 25-40 years with Graves disease. The chain has TRBV11-3 and TRBJ2-2, with D unresolved. This specimen consisted of peripheral blood mononuclear cells (PBMCs), obtained at new diagnosis, from a patient treated with antithyroid drugs. The CDR3 is CASSPTATGELFF. The CDR3 region has the DNA TGTGCCAGCAGCCCGACCGCCACCGGGGAGCTGTTTTTT.